These 6 T cell receptor beta chains share one sample of origin, sequenced in a study of T-cell reconstitution after alpha-beta-depleted transplantation in children. The library targeted TCRbeta and was prepared with unique molecular identifiers. TCRdb called the PCR reads again in MiXCR, with one record for every CDR3 protein. The table includes 120,000 or so distinct CDR3 sequences, roughly 23% detected once. This material consisted of PBMCs, mostly from graft donor cells, taken 180 days after TCRalphabeta/CD19-depleted stem cell transplant. The receptors stem from a male patient between 2 and 10 years old who had a stem cell transplant for chronic granulomatous disease, so the T cells may come from the graft donor.

The chain recombines TRBV28 with TRBJ2-3, with unresolved D. Trimming left V 9 bases short and J 7 bases short, with 2 bases between. Germline-derived CDR1 and CDR2 are MDHEN and SYDVKM. This CDR3 is built from 8 residues. The CDR3 spells CASYTQYF. The DNA of the CDR3 is TGTGCCAGTTATACGCAGTATTTT.

This clonotype was detected many times. The rearrangement uses TRBV20-1 and TRBJ2-7, with 9 bases that match TRBD2. Per germline, CDR1 DFQATT and CDR2 SNEGSKA (reference sequence). This CDR3 comprises 16 residues. Germline trimming cut 0 bases from V and 0 bases from J; bases unmatched to any gene: 6. CDR3 sequence reads: CSARESGLALSYEQYF. The DNA of the CDR3 is TGCAGTGCTAGAGAATCCGGACTAGCGCTCTCCTACGAGCAGTACTTC.

This clonotype was seen once. The CDR3 DNA reads TGTGCCAGCATCAATCGCCTAGTGGGAGATACGCAGTATTTT. Translation: CASINRLVGDTQYF. The rearrangement joins TRBV28 to TRBJ2-3, with no clear D. Trimming left V 7 bases short and J 5 bases short, with 16 bases between. The CDR3 is 14 amino acids. The germline gives CDR1 MDHEN, CDR2 SYDVKM.

The V call is TRBV29-1, the J call TRBJ1-1; TRBD1 agrees at 8 bases. This CDR3 is 16 amino acids long. Germline V gene data show CDR1 as SQVTM and CDR2 as ANQGSEA. Trimming took 4 bases from V and 1 from J; bases not matched to a gene: 11. As DNA, the CDR3 is TGCAGCGTTGTGCCCAAGGACAGGGCGTCGAACACTGAAGCTTTCTTT. Amino acids: CSVVPKDRASNTEAFF.

There are many counts of this clonotype. The rearrangement joins TRBV6-1 to TRBJ2-3; the match to TRBD2 covers 8 bases. This CDR3 comprises 15 residues. Trimming cost V 5 bases and J 2 bases; bases outside gene matches: 6. Germline-derived CDR1 and CDR2 are MNHNS and SASEGT. The CDR3 nucleotides are TGTGCCAGCAGTCTCGGACTAGCTCCCACAGATACGCAGTATTTT. Its translation is CASSLGLAPTDTQYF.

The chain joins TRBV20-1 to TRBJ2-1, with 7 nucleotides matching TRBD2. The CDR3 consists of 14 residues. V dropped 5 bases and J dropped 3; count of bases not matched to a gene: 7. CDR1 DFQATT and CDR2 SNEGSKA come from the germline V gene (reference sequence). The CDR3 protein is CSAPGGTNYNEQFF. CDR3 DNA sequence: TGCAGTGCTCCCGGAGGGACTAACTACAATGAGCAGTTCTTC.